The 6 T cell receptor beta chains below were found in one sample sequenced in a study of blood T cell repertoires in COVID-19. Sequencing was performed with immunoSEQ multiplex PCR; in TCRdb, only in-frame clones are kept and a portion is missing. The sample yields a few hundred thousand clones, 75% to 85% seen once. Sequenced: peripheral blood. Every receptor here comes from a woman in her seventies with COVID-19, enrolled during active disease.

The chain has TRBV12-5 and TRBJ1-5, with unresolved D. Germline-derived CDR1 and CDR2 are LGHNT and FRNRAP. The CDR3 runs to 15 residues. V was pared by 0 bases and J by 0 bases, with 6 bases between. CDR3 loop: CASGLVTGSNQPQHF. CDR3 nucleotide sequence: TGTGCTAGTGGTTTGGTAACTGGTAGCAATCAGCCCCAGCATTTT.

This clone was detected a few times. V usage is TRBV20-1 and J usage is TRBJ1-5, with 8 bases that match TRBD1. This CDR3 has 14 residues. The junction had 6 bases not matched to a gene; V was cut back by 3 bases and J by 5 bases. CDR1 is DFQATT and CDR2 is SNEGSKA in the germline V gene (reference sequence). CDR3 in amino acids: CSASQGARDQPQHF. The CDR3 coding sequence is TGCAGTGCTAGTCAGGGGGCTAGGGATCAGCCCCAGCATTTT.

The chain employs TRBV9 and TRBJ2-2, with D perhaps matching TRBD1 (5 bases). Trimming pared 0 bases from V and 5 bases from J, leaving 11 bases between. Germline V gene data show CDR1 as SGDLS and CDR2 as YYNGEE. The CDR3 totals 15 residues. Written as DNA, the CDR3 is TGTGCCAGCAGCGTAGGGGGCAAGGGGACCGGGGAGCTGTTTTTT. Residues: CASSVGGKGTGELFF.

DNA of the CDR3: TGTGCCAGCAGCTTAATGGCCGCAGGGAACACTGAAGCTTTCTTT. Translation gives CASSLMAAGNTEAFF. This chain connects TRBV7-3 to TRBJ1-1; D uncertain. Germline lookup yields CDR1 SGHTA and CDR2 FQGTGA. The CDR3 length is 15 residues. The V end lost 1 base, the J end lost 1 base, and 10 bases lay between the germline ends.

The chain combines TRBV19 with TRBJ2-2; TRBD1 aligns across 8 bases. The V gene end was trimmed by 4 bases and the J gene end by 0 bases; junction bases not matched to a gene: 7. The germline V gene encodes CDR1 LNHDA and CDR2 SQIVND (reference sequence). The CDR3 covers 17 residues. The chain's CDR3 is CASSTRQGSTNTGELFF. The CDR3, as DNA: TGTGCCAGTAGTACCCGACAGGGGTCCACGAACACCGGGGAGCTGTTTTTT.

The CDR3 loop reads CASKGGTSGGYTF. The DNA of the CDR3 is TGTGCCAGCAAAGGAGGGACCTCAGGGGGCTACACCTTC. The gene calls are TRBV25-1 and TRBJ1-2; possibly TRBD1 for D (5 bases). Germline CDR1 is MGHDK and CDR2 is SYGVNS. The CDR3 runs 13 residues. The V end lost 7 bases, the J end lost 8 bases, and 17 bases lay between the germline ends.